These 9 T cell receptor beta chains were all obtained from the same sample, sequenced in a study of regulatory T cells in long-lasting Graves disease. Construction of TCR beta libraries relied on iRepertoire HTBI primers and on Arm-PCR targeting CDR3 regions. TCRdb re-analysed the multiplex PCR reads in MiXCR, keeping a single row per CDR3 protein. This table has hundreds of thousands of distinct CDR3 sequences, around 20% appearing once. The time point here: persistent/refractory GD, antithyroid drugs over 5 years with positive TRAb. The TCR library used RNA extracted from PBMCs. Source: peripheral blood mononuclear cells (PBMCs), taken when the disease was refractory, from a patient treated with antithyroid drugs. These receptors were taken from a female donor with Graves disease.

The chain combines TRBV5-1 with TRBJ2-1; 9 bases are a match to TRBD1. The CDR3 loop spans 14 amino acids. The germline gives CDR1 SGHRS, CDR2 YFSETQ. V was clipped by 4 bases and J by 4 bases; unmatched bases: 3. The CDR3 protein is CASSKGQGYNEQFF. The CDR3 nucleotides read TGCGCCAGCAGCAAAGGACAGGGGTACAATGAGCAGTTCTTC. The full variable domain, with the rest looked up from reference TRBV5-1 and TRBJ2-1, is KAGVTQTPRYLIKTRGQQVTLSCSPISGHRSVSWYQQTPGQGLQFLFEYFSETQRNKGNFPGRFSGRQFSNSRSEMNVSTLELGDSALYLCASSKGQGYNEQFFGPGTRLTVL.

At least ten counts were recorded for this clonotype. At one end the junction does not follow the germline gene, possibly because of a read error. V usage is TRBV20-1 and J usage is TRBJ2-4; D possibly uses TRBD1 or TRBD2 (7 bases each). Germline-derived CDR1 and CDR2 are DFQATT and SNEGSKA (reference sequence). The length of the CDR3 is 14 residues. The CDR3 DNA sequence: TGTAGTCGCTGGGGAGGGGGCGGTGAAAACATTCAGTACTTC. Its protein product is CSRWGGGGENIQYF.

This clonotype was counted at least ten times. The rearrangement links TRBV30 to TRBJ1-2; D gene ambiguous. Germline CDR1 reads GTSNPN; CDR2 reads SVGIG (reference sequence). V was cut by 5 bases and J by 0 bases, with 10 bases left in between. There are 13 residues in the CDR3. The CDR3 loop is CAWAGPANYGYTF. The CDR3 DNA sequence: TGTGCCTGGGCAGGACCCGCTAACTATGGCTACACCTTC. The full variable domain, with the rest looked up from reference TRBV30 and TRBJ1-2, is SQTIHQWPATLVQPVGSPLSLECTVEGTSNPNLYWYRQAAGRGLQLLFYSVGIGQISSEVPQNLSASRPQDRQFILSSKKLLLSDSGFYLCAWAGPANYGYTFGSGTRLTVV.

This chain links TRBV6-1 with TRBJ1-1; TRBD1 is a possible D gene (6 bases). Germline CDR1 reads MNHNS; CDR2 reads SASEGT. The CDR3 sequence is 14 residues long. V was shortened by 6 bases and J by 0 bases, with 11 bases between the two germline ends. The CDR3 DNA follows: TGTGCCAGCAGGGTCAGGGACATGAACACTGAAGCTTTCTTT. It yields the protein CASRVRDMNTEAFF.

This chain connects TRBV6-1 to TRBJ2-7, with 8 bases identical to TRBD1. This CDR3 is 14 amino acids long. The V and J ends lost 7 bases and 1 base, in that order; junction bases with no gene match: 6. Germline lookup yields CDR1 MNHNS and CDR2 SASEGT. The chain's CDR3 is CASTRQGPSYEQYF. The CDR3 nucleotides are TGTGCCAGCACTCGACAGGGGCCTTCCTACGAGCAGTACTTC.

This clonotype was recorded many times. This chain uses TRBV5-1 with TRBJ1-2; D is perhaps TRBD1 (5 bases). Trimming took off 3 bases at V and 0 bases at J, with 15 bases between the two ends. From germline, CDR1 is SGHRS and CDR2 YFSETQ. The CDR3 consists of 16 residues. CDR3 amino acids: CASSSRTRGANYGYTF. CDR3 DNA sequence: TGCGCCAGCAGCTCCCGGACCCGGGGGGCTAACTATGGCTACACCTTC.

Only a few counts were recorded for this clonotype. V gene TRBV29-1 combines with J gene TRBJ1-4; unclear D gene. The CDR3 has 11 amino acids. Germline V gives CDR1 SQVTM, CDR2 ANQGSEA. Trimming removed 3 bases from V and 6 bases from J, with 5 bases in between. CDR3 in amino acids: CSVEGDEKLFF. The DNA for the CDR3 is TGCAGCGTTGAGGGTGATGAAAAACTGTTTTTT. Complete variable domain (other parts from reference TRBV29-1 and TRBJ1-4): SAVISQKPSRDICQRGTSLTIQCQVDSQVTMMFWYRQQPGQSLTLIATANQGSEATYESGFVIDKFPISRPNLTFSTLTVSNMSPEDSSIYLCSVEGDEKLFFGSGTQLSVL.

This chain links TRBV7-2 with TRBJ2-5; 7 positions match TRBD2. This CDR3 is built from 15 residues. CDR1 is SGHTA and CDR2 is FQGNSA in the germline V gene. V gave up 1 base and J gave up 5 bases; unmatched junction bases: 7. The CDR3 DNA is TGTGCCAGCAGCTTAGTGGGAGGGGCTCGGGAGACCCAGTACTTC. Protein sequence: CASSLVGGARETQYF.

This clonotype was counted only a few times. The genes are TRBV5-4 and TRBJ2-7; 10 nucleotides line up with TRBD2. V lost 5 bases, J lost 5 bases, and 7 bases stayed unmatched. In germline, CDR1 is SGHNT, CDR2 YYREEE (reference sequence). This CDR3 contains 14 residues. CDR3 protein: CASSPAGGYHEQYF. The DNA of the CDR3 is TGTGCCAGCAGTCCAGCGGGAGGGTATCACGAGCAGTACTTC.